This entry is about one TCR beta chain. What antigen it recognizes has not been identified. No much larger clonotype is one base removed from it; base qualities were not supplied. Donors were healthy HIV-negative adults with no recently reported acute infections or vaccinations. All donors were Caucasian adults living in Nashville, Tennessee, USA. CD4+ T cells were enriched through magnetic negative selection, after which naive cells were positively selected on CD45RA and the remaining negative fraction served as the memory subset. After blood collection by leukapheresis, PBMCs were isolated using Ficoll-Histopaque density gradient centrifugation and then cryopreserved in the vapor phase of liquid nitrogen. Purity and quantity of every magnetically sorted T cell population were checked by analytical flow cytometry. Genomic DNA was isolated from every sorted fraction and measured by UV absorbance on a Nanodrop 2000c.

TCR CDR3 regions were amplified from genomic DNA by multiplex PCR using the deep immunoSEQ assay. Genomic DNA extracted from each cell subset was distributed evenly over all wells of several immunoSEQ 96-well plates, and each plate served as one replicate. Each replicate PCR for sorted subsets received about 220 ng genomic DNA, equal to about 30,000 T cell genomes. The purified libraries were quantified using a Qubit 3.0 fluorometer, sized with a Bioanalyzer 2100, and then quantified again using the KAPA Library Quantification kit. Every immunoSEQ 96-well plate was sequenced on a dedicated single-read 150-cycle Illumina NextSeq 550 flow cell. Turning to the authors' computational methods: Because the immunoSEQ output held only junctional sequences and lacked quality scores, the filtering could not match the filtering applied to full-length reads. Sequences were annotated with PyIR, a Python wrapper for IgBLAST v1.9, using IMGT germline references to assign V/J genes and CDR3. Reads were removed for weak V/J assignments (E-value above 1e-6), missing CDR3, stop codons, out-of-frame junctions, or ambiguous translated residues. A V3J clonotype was defined by an identical inferred V gene, J gene, and CDR3 amino acid sequence. The percentage overlap between two repertoires was calculated by dividing the number of shared unique clonotypes by the size of the smaller repertoire. Richness of each repertoire was evaluated using RTK rarefaction, the Chao1 estimator, and Recon v2.1 estimates of unobserved clonotypes. For all TCRbeta clonotypes obtained by the gDNA method from a few donors, generation probabilities were computed with OLGA. TCRdb retrieved this table from immuneACCESS and kept in-frame rearrangements only. Not all clones are present; in checked studies, unresolved V genes account for under half, and no reason is known for the remainder. The V and J calls and clone size are taken from that table; D and trimming were inferred from the DNA. Across this sample there are over a million clones, with approximately 97% seen only once. 0.95% to 1.5% of the sample is held by the ten biggest clonotypes.

This specimen belongs to a study of shared clonotypes between healthy human individuals (dated by TCRdb to the early 2020s). For the wider study: Two women and a few men aged 18 to 49 years were included in the cohort. To estimate repertoire size and how much clonotype sharing occurs between individuals, the study deeply sequenced the blood TCR repertoires of roughly 5 healthy adults. Between about 0.8 and 8.9 billion PBMCs per donor were obtained by leukapheresis. For each donor, three plates each were used for CD4 naive and CD4 memory, two plates were used for CD8 naive, and one plate was used for CD8 memory. To increase sequencing depth and limit assay-specific biases, different laboratories used diverse techniques to prepare libraries and sequence TCR repertoires. What the work shows at the level of the full study, not this receptor alone: Sharing across a few donors was observed for approximately 4.6% of naive CD4, under 4% of naive CD8, about 2.3% of memory CD4, and roughly 0.4% of memory CD8 clonotypes. The genetic and exposure-history diversity represented was limited by the small number of donors. Even with the large sequencing depth, rarefaction of the sorted-subset datasets indicated that sequencing was incomplete. Compared with non-shared clonotypes, the clonotypes found in all four sorted-subset donors had higher generation probabilities. Based on pairwise subsampling, the degree of clonotype sharing among donors was expected to be affected by sequencing depth. Sampling was restricted to blood, and TCR repertoires in tissue are likely to differ from TCR repertoires in blood. Estimated clonotype richness was generally larger for naive than for memory subsets.

The CDR3 numbers 14 residues from cysteine through phenylalanine. CDR3 DNA is the only sequence kept; it has 42 bases, read in frame from the first base. CDR1 and CDR2 were assigned from the germline V gene (reference sequence) as GTSNPN and SVGIG. Trimming leaves V shorter by 3 bases and J shorter by 4 bases, with the junction holding 8 bases beyond the gene matches. The chain couples TRBV30 to TRBJ1-1; TRBD1 lines up with 7 middle nucleotides. Sequencing used naive CD4+ T cells sorted from blood. The label giving this sample's cell subset or site can be read as: CD45RA+ positively selected. This TCR was sampled from a man aged 25-45 years in good health. The CDR3 has the sequence CAWRDRVGFTEAFF. The DNA is TGTGCCTGGAGAGACAGGGTGGGTTTCACTGAAGCTTTCTTT.